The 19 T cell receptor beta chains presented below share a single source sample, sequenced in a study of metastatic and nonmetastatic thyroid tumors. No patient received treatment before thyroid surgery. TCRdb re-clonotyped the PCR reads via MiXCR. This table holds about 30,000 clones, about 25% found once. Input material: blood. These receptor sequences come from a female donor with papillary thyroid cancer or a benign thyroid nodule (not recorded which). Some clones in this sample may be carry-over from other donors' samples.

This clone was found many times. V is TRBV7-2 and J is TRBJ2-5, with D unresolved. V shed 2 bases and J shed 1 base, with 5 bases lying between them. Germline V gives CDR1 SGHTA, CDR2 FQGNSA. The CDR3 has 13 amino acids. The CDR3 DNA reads TGTGCCAGCAGCTTAACAGTCCAAGAGACCCAGTACTTC. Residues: CASSLTVQETQYF.

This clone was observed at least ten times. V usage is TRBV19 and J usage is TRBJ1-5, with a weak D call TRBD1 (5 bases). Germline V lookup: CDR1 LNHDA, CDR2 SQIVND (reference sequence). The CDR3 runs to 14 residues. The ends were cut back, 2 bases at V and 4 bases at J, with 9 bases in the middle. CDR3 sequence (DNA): TGTGCCAGTAGTATACCAGGGAGGAATCAGCCCCAGCATTTT. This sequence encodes CASSIPGRNQPQHF.

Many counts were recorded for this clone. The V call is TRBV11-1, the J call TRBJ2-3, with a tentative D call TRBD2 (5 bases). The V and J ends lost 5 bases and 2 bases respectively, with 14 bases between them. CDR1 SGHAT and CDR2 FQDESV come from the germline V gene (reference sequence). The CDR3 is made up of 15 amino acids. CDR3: CASSAGVGHTDTQYF. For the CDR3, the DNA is TGTGCCAGCAGCGCCGGGGTAGGCCACACAGATACGCAGTATTTT.

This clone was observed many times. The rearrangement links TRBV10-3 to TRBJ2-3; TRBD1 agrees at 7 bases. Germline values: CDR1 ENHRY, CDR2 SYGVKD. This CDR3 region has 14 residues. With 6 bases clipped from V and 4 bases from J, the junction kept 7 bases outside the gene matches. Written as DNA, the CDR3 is TGTGCCATCAGAGTCGGGACAGATGCAGATACGCAGTATTTT. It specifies CAIRVGTDADTQYF.

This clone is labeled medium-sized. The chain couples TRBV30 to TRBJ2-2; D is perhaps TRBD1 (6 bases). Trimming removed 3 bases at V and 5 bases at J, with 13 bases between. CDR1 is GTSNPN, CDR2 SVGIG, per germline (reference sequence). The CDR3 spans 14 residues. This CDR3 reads CAWSLRGGTGELFF. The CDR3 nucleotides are TGTGCCTGGAGCCTAAGAGGGGGAACCGGGGAGCTGTTTTTT.

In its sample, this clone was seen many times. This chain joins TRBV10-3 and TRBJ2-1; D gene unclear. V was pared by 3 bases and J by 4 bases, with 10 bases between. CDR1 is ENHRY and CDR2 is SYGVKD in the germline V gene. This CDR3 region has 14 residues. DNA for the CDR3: TGTGCCATCAGTGACAAATGGCAATACAATGAGCAGTTCTTC. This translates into CAISDKWQYNEQFF.

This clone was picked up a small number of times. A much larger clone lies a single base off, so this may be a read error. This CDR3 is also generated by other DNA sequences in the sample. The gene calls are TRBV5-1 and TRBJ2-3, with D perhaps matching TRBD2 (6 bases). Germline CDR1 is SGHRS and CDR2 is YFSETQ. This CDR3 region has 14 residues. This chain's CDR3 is CASSLGLGPDTQYF. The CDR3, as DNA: TGCGCCAGCAGCTTGGGACTAGGCCCAGACACGCAGTATTTT.

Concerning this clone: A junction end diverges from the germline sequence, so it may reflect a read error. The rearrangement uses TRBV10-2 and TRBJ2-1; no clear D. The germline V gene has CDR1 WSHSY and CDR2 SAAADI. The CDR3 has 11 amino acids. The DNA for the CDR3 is TGCGCCAGCTGTGAGTCGGGTGAGCAGTTCTTC. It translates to CASCESGEQFF.

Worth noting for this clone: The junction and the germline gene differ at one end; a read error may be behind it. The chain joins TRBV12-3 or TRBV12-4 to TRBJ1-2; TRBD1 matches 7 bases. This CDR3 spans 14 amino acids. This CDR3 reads CASKRTGTKYGYTF. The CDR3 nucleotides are TGTGCCAGCAAAAGGACAGGTACTAAATATGGCTACACCTTC.

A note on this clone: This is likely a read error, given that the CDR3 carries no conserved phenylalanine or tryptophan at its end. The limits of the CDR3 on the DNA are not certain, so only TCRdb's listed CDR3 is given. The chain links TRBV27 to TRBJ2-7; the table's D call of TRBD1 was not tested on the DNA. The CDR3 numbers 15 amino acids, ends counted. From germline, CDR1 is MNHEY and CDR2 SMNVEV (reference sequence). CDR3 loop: CASSFRAGVSYEHYC.

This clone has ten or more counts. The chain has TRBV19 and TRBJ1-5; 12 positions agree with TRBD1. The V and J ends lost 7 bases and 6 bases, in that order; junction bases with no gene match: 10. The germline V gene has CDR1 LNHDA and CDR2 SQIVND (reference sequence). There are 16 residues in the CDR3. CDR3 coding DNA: TGTGCCAGTACAACGACCGGGACAGGGGGCAGTCAGCCCCAGCATTTT. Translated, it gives CASTTTGTGGSQPQHF.

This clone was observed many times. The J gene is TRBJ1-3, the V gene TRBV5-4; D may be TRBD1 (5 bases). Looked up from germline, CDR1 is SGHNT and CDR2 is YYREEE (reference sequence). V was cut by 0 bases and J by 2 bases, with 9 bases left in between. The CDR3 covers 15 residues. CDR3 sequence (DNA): TGTGCCAGCAGCTTGGGAGGGGCAACTGGAAACACCATATATTTT. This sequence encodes CASSLGGATGNTIYF.

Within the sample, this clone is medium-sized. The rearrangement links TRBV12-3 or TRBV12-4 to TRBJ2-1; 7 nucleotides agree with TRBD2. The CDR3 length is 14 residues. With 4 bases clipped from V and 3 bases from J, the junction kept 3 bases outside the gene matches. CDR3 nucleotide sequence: TGTGCCAGCAGTTCTAGCGGAAGCTACAATGAGCAGTTCTTC. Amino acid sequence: CASSSSGSYNEQFF.

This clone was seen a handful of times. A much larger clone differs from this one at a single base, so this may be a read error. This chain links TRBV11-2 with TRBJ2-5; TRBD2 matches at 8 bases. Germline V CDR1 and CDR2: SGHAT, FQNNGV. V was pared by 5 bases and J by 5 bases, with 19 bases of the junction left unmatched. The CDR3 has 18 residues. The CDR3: CASSPPPLLAVGGETQYF. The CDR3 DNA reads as TGTGCCAGCAGCCCGCCCCCTCTACTAGCGGTAGGGGGGGAGACCCAGTACTTC.

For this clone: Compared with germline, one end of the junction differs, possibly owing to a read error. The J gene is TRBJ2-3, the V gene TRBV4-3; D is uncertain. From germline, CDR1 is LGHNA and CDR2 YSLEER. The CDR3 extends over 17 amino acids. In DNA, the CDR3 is TGCTCCAGCAGCCAAGACCTCGGGTGCTTAGGGTCAGATACGCAGTATTTT. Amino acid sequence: CSSSQDLGCLGSDTQYF.

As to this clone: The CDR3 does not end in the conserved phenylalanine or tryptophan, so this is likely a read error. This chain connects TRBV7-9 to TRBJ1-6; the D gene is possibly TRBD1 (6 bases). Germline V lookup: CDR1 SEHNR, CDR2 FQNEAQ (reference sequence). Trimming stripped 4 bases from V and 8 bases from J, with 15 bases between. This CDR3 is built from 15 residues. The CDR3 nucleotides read TGTGCCAGCAGCTCCTCCCAAGGGGGGGATTCACCCCTCCACTCT. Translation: CASSSSQGGDSPLHS.

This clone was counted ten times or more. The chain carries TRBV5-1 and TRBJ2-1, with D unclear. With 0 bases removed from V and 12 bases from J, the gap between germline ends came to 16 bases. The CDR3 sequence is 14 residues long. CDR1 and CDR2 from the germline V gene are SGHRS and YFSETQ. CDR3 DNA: TGCGCCAGCAGCTTGGTCCGACCTAAGGTGGTGCAGTTCTTC. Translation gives CASSLVRPKVVQFF.

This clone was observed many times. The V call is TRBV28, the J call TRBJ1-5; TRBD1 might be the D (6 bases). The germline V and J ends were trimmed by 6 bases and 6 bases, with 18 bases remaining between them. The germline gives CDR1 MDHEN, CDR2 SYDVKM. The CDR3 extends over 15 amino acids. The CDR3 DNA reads TGTGCCAGCAGCCAGCCCACAGGGTCAGGTCAGCCCCAGCATTTT. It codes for CASSQPTGSGQPQHF.

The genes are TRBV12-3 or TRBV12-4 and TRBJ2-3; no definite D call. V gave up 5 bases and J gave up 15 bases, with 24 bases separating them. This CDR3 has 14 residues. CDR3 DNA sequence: TGTGCCAGCAGTCCCCTTGTACAGCCGAGGTGGTCATATTTT. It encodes CASSPLVQPRWSYF.